The 24 T cell receptor beta chains presented below share a single source sample, sequenced in a study of blood T cell repertoires in COVID-19. Here immunoSEQ multiplex PCR was the method, and the copy in TCRdb shows in-frame clones only, minus some. The sample has roughly 390,000 clones; over 75% are singletons. Sequencing input: peripheral blood. These receptors were taken from a woman aged 25 to 39 with COVID-19, enrolled during active disease.

CDR3 residues: CASREGRRNTEAFF. The CDR3 DNA sequence: TGTGCCAGCCGGGAGGGACGGAGGAACACTGAAGCTTTCTTT. The chain joins TRBV19 to TRBJ1-1; the D gene is possibly TRBD1 (5 bases). The CDR3 is 14 amino acids. Germline CDR1 and CDR2: LNHDA and SQIVND (reference sequence). Trimming left V 9 bases short and J 1 base short, with 15 bases between.

V gene TRBV28 combines with J gene TRBJ1-1; 7 nucleotides line up with TRBD1. Unmatched junction bases numbered 12, after V lost 7 bases and J lost 7 bases. The CDR3 runs 14 residues. Per the germline V gene, CDR1 is MDHEN and CDR2 is SYDVKM. CDR3 loop: CASTTRGRGYEAFF. CDR3 nucleotides: TGTGCCAGCACTACCAGGGGGAGAGGGTATGAAGCTTTCTTT. Variable domain in full (rest from reference TRBV28 and TRBJ1-1): DVKVTQSSRYLVKRTGEKVFLECVQDMDHENMFWYRQDPGLGLRLIYFSYDVKMKEKGDIPEGYSVSREKKERFSLILESASTNQTSMYLCASTTRGRGYEAFFGQGTRLTVV.

The rearrangement uses TRBV19 and TRBJ2-3; D unclear. The germline V gene has CDR1 LNHDA and CDR2 SQIVND (reference sequence). Trimming pared 3 bases from V and 2 bases from J, leaving 15 bases between. The CDR3 consists of 16 residues. CDR3 sequence (DNA): TGTGCCAGTAGTATCAGAAGCGTAAGTGACACAGATACGCAGTATTTT. This sequence encodes CASSIRSVSDTDTQYF. Full variable domain (remainder filled in from reference TRBV19 and TRBJ2-3): DGGITQSPKYLFRKEGQNVTLSCEQNLNHDAMYWYRQDPGQGLRLIYYSQIVNDFQKGDIAEGYSVSREKKESFPLTVTSAQKNPTAFYLCASSIRSVSDTDTQYFGPGTRLTVL.

V gene TRBV7-8 combines with J gene TRBJ2-7, with 12 positions matching TRBD2. CDR1 is SGHVS, CDR2 FQNEAQ, per germline. Unmatched junction bases numbered 4, after V lost 5 bases and J lost 2 bases. The CDR3 has 15 residues. CDR3 DNA sequence: TGTGCCAGCAGCACCCTAGCGGGAGGGACCTACGAGCAGTACTTC. Protein: CASSTLAGGTYEQYF.

This clone was counted only a few times. The chain carries TRBV25-1 and TRBJ1-2; 7 bases fit TRBD1. CDR1 and CDR2 from the germline V gene are MGHDK and SYGVNS. The CDR3 runs to 14 residues. V gave up 2 bases and J gave up 7 bases; unmatched junction bases: 7. The CDR3 spells CASSEGTALTGYTF. CDR3 DNA sequence: TGTGCCAGCAGTGAAGGGACAGCCCTGACTGGCTACACCTTC.

A few counts support this clone. The chain links TRBV28 to TRBJ2-1; 8 bases line up with TRBD2. The V and J ends lost 7 bases and 6 bases, in that order; junction bases with no gene match: 11. The CDR3 totals 15 residues. CDR1 and CDR2 from the germline V gene are MDHEN and SYDVKM. CDR3 DNA: TGTGCCAGCACCGTCGGGGGGGCGGATATCAATGAGCAGTTCTTC. It specifies CASTVGGADINEQFF.

This clone was seen once. V usage is TRBV4-1 and J usage is TRBJ2-1; 7 nucleotides line up with TRBD2. The CDR3 has 16 amino acids. Trimming took 1 base from V and 7 from J; bases not matched to a gene: 10. Germline V lookup: CDR1 MGHRA, CDR2 YSYEKL. The CDR3: CASSQGWRERKNEQFF. DNA of the CDR3: TGCGCCAGCAGCCAAGGGTGGCGGGAGAGAAAGAATGAGCAGTTCTTC.

The V call is TRBV24-1, the J call TRBJ2-7; 7 nucleotides line up with TRBD1. Germline values: CDR1 KGHDR, CDR2 SFDVKD. The CDR3 totals 12 residues. V lost 9 bases to trimming and J lost 6 bases; unmatched junction nucleotides: 7. In DNA, the CDR3 is TGTGCCACCGAGGGACAGTCTAGCGAGCAGTACTTC. It yields the protein CATEGQSSEQYF.

In DNA form, the CDR3 reads TGTGCCAGCAGTCTTGGACAGGGGGCGGCTCGGAGCTCTGGGGCCAACGTCCTGACTTTC. This sequence encodes CASSLGQGAARSSGANVLTF. The chain employs TRBV9 and TRBJ2-6, with 11 bases identical to TRBD1. The CDR3 extends over 20 amino acids. CDR1 SGDLS and CDR2 YYNGEE come from the germline V gene. J was trimmed by 0 bases and V by 5 bases; bases with no gene match: 13.

The chain uses TRBV6-5 and TRBJ2-3; a possible D gene is TRBD2 (5 bases). V dropped 4 bases and J dropped 2 bases, with 10 bases sitting between them. The V gene's germline CDR1 is MNHEY and CDR2 SVGAGI. The CDR3 has 14 residues. The CDR3 bases are TGTGCCAGCAGTTCCGGACTCATCACAGATACGCAGTATTTT. It yields the protein CASSSGLITDTQYF.

This chain uses TRBV27 with TRBJ1-4; no reliable D call. The CDR3 consists of 13 residues. Per germline, CDR1 MNHEY and CDR2 SMNVEV (reference sequence). V was trimmed by 2 bases and J by 8 bases, leaving 9 bases between them. The CDR3 nucleotides read TGTGCCAGCAGTTTAGCCGGAGAGGAAAAACTGTTTTTT. Protein product: CASSLAGEEKLFF.

The genes are TRBV28 and TRBJ1-1; D gene uncertain. CDR3 size: 14 residues. Germline assignment: CDR1 MDHEN and CDR2 SYDVKM. V lost 4 bases to trimming and J lost 4 bases, with 13 bases between them. Here the CDR3 DNA reads TGTGCCAGCAGTTCCTGGAGGGTGGTCACTGAAGCTTTCTTT. Translation gives CASSSWRVVTEAFF.

About this clone itself: Other DNA sequences in the same sample also yield this CDR3. The chain employs TRBV28 and TRBJ2-3; tentatively, D is TRBD1 (6 bases). CDR1 is MDHEN, CDR2 SYDVKM, per germline. Trimming cost V 9 bases and J 3 bases, with 10 bases left between them. The CDR3 runs to 12 residues. The CDR3 DNA is TGTGCCAGTGACACAGGGACAGATACGCAGTATTTT. Amino acids: CASDTGTDTQYF.

This clone was picked up a small number of times. Other DNA sequences in the same sample also yield this CDR3. The CDR3 loop is CASSHGGNTEAFF. The CDR3 DNA reads TGCGCCAGCAGCCACGGTGGGAACACTGAAGCTTTCTTT. The chain is built from TRBV4-1 and TRBJ1-1; D is unclear. Germline-derived CDR1 and CDR2 are MGHRA and YSYEKL. The V end was cut by 3 bases, the J end by 1 base, with 6 bases between. The CDR3 length is 13 residues.

The chain employs TRBV7-6 and TRBJ2-2; 12 positions match TRBD2. This CDR3 spans 17 amino acids. The V gene's germline CDR1 is SGHVS and CDR2 FNYEAQ. J gave up 8 bases and V 3 bases, and 10 bases lay outside the gene matches. CDR3 nucleotide sequence: TGTGCCAGCAGCTTCTTACTAGCGGGAGGACACCAGGGGGAGCTGTTTTTT. Translating gives CASSFLLAGGHQGELFF. The complete variable domain, with remaining parts taken from reference TRBV7-6 and TRBJ2-2, reads GAGVSQSPRYKVTKRGQDVALRCDPISGHVSLYWYRQALGQGPEFLTYFNYEAQQDKSGLPNDRFSAERPEGSISTLTIQRTEQRDSAMYRCASSFLLAGGHQGELFFGEGSRLTVL.

The rearrangement uses TRBV27 and TRBJ1-2; a possible D gene is TRBD1 (6 bases). The CDR3 length is 13 residues. Trimming removed 6 bases from V and 8 bases from J, with 16 bases in between. Germline assignment: CDR1 MNHEY and CDR2 SMNVEV (reference sequence). In DNA form, the CDR3 reads TGTGCCAGCAGACCCACGGGGGGCGCGGGCTACACCTTC. Protein sequence: CASRPTGGAGYTF.

The CDR3 protein is CASSPQQGATTGELFF. CDR3 nucleotides: TGTGCCAGCTCGCCTCAACAGGGGGCAACTACCGGGGAGCTGTTTTTT. This chain uses TRBV18 with TRBJ2-2, with 9 bases that match TRBD1. Per germline, CDR1 KGHSH and CDR2 LQKENI. The CDR3 has 16 residues. V gave up 6 bases and J gave up 5 bases; unmatched junction bases: 10.

CDR3 DNA sequence: TGTGCCAGCAGTTTAGCGGAACTAGTCGAGCAGTACTTC. This gives the protein CASSLAELVEQYF. The rearrangement uses TRBV12-3 or TRBV12-4 and TRBJ2-7, with TRBD2 as a possible D gene (5 bases). V lost 0 bases and J 6 bases, leaving 9 bases between the germline ends. This CDR3 region has 13 residues.

The V gene is TRBV2, the J gene TRBJ1-6; no clear D gene. The CDR3 length is 12 residues. Germline values: CDR1 SNHLY, CDR2 FYNNEI. The germline V and J ends were trimmed by 1 base and 13 bases, with 8 bases remaining between them. As DNA, the CDR3 is TGTGCCAGCAGTGAAGGCGGTCTGCCCCTCCACTTT. Translating gives CASSEGGLPLHF.

The chain is built from TRBV5-1 and TRBJ2-4; D not certain. The CDR3 has 14 amino acids. Trimming pared 2 bases from V and 7 bases from J, leaving 13 bases between. Germline V gives CDR1 SGHRS, CDR2 YFSETQ. CDR3 loop: CASSLRSLPNIQYF. DNA for the CDR3: TGCGCCAGCAGCTTAAGGAGTCTTCCGAACATTCAGTACTTC.

The chain couples TRBV5-1 to TRBJ2-6, with D possibly matching TRBD1 (6 bases). Germline V gives CDR1 SGHRS, CDR2 YFSETQ. The CDR3 runs 17 residues. Trimming stripped 0 bases from V and 0 bases from J, with 10 bases between. Here the CDR3 reads CASSLAVGASGANVLTF. The CDR3 nucleotides read TGCGCCAGCAGCTTGGCCGTGGGGGCCTCTGGGGCCAACGTCCTGACTTTC.

The CDR3 protein is CASSRHGVAFF. In DNA form, the CDR3 reads TGTGCCAGCAGCCGGCACGGGGTAGCTTTCTTT. This chain links TRBV6-5 with TRBJ1-1; D remains ambiguous. Germline V gives CDR1 MNHEY, CDR2 SVGAGI. Trimming left V 6 bases short and J 10 bases short, with 12 bases between. This CDR3 region has 11 residues.

The gene calls are TRBV5-1 and TRBJ2-3, with 13 bases lining up with TRBD2. CDR1 is SGHRS, CDR2 YFSETQ, per germline. Germline trimming cut 3 bases from V and 0 bases from J; bases unmatched to any gene: 4. The CDR3 has 17 amino acids. The CDR3 region has the DNA TGCGCCAGCAGCTGGGGACTAGCGGGATTTAGCACAGATACGCAGTATTTT. Its protein is CASSWGLAGFSTDTQYF.

The rearrangement uses TRBV4-1 and TRBJ2-5, with 12 bases fitting TRBD2. CDR1 and CDR2 from the germline V gene are MGHRA and YSYEKL. J gave up 6 bases and V 4 bases, and 6 bases lay outside the gene matches. The CDR3 loop spans 15 amino acids. CDR3 region: CASSPLAGGDKTQYF. In DNA form, the CDR3 reads TGCGCCAGCAGCCCCCTAGCGGGAGGGGATAAGACCCAGTACTTC.